The T cell receptor (beta chain) under discussion was sequenced for a study of blood T cell repertoires in COVID-19. This clone turned up a few times. Original processing methods: Estimation of nucleated cell counts was performed using reference gene primer amplification. The data were produced by immunoSEQ multiplex PCR, yet TCRdb's version contains in-frame clones alone and is incomplete. V and J calls and clone size are as listed in that table; D and trimming were resolved from the DNA. The data hold about 210,000 clones, with about four fifths observed a single time. Participants' own reports of clinical history determined their cohort assignment. Trimming removed 3 bases from V and 2 bases from J, with 14 bases in between. The CDR3 has 14 residues. CDR1 and CDR2 from the germline V gene are DFQATT and SNEGSKA (reference sequence).

The gene calls are TRBV20-1 and TRBJ2-7; D perhaps matches TRBD1 (6 bases). This TCR came from a woman in her 50s with acute COVID-19. Material for sequencing was PBMCs or T cells enriched from blood (not recorded which). Here the CDR3 reads CSASDRTAAYEQYF. The CDR3 region has the DNA TGCAGTGCTAGTGACCGGACAGCAGCCTACGAGCAGTACTTC.